This TCR beta chain was captured in a study of beta chain features in type 1 diabetes (dated by TCRdb to the late 2010s). General notes on the study: Patients and healthy donors did not differ in mean age, gender distribution, total cell number or subset yield. Whereas all 30 or so donors provided naive and central memory subsets, regulatory and stem cell-like memory subsets were isolated from just 8 patients and about 8 healthy donors. In the study, TCRB repertoires of sorted circulating CD4+ T cell subsets from recently diagnosed type 1 diabetes patients were compared with those of matched healthy donors. Across all samples, fewer than 130 million sorted cells were examined, and cell number per subset correlated strongly with RNA yield. Paper-wide results and their limitations: Shorter templates might have been favored by PCR, but patient and control samples were amplified and corrected together, so both groups would have been affected equally by any skew. Because the HLA sub-analyses included only small numbers of individuals, any influence of HLA type on TCRB rearrangement was left unresolved. Patients with type 1 diabetes made fewer insertions and deleted more nucleotides at VDJ recombination sites, implying thymic rearrangement abnormalities. The naive, central memory and regulatory TCRB repertoires appeared to resemble one another more closely among patients than among healthy donors. Because cDNA was sequenced instead of genomic DNA, activated cells with high expression could be over-represented, although the groups did not differ in activation or CD3 levels. A moderate but significant shortening of TCRB CDR3 length was observed in type 1 diabetes patients in all four CD4+ subsets.

Each donor gave one peripheral blood draw, roughly 120 mL on average, collected into heparinised tubes. Naive, central memory, regulatory and stem cell-like memory CD4+ T cells were sorted on a BD FACSAria II using a panel including CD45RO, CCR7, CD25, CD127, CD95 and CD27. Purity was above 95% for every sorted population. PBMCs were separated immediately by Lymphoprep density gradient centrifugation and were stained directly, without being cultured. So that batch effects would be minimized, each experiment stained and sorted samples in pairs, pairing one healthy donor with one patient. This clone occurred once. The clone's antigen remains unknown. There are no base qualities to consult, and no much larger clone falls within one base. All of the isolated RNA was reverse transcribed with the High Capacity cDNA Reverse Transcription Kit, so expressed TCRB transcripts were sequenced. Naive, central memory and regulatory T cell samples underwent deep immunoSEQ sequencing, averaging about 3.57 million total reads per sample. Sorted cells were lysed in RLT buffer, and RNA was extracted using DNase-treated RNeasy Micro or Mini kits according to cell number. Each cell subset was processed on its own to prevent cross-contamination, while patient and healthy donor samples were processed together. TCRB sequences were amplified from cDNA with the immunoSEQ multiplex PCR, producing 87-bp fragments spanning the CDR3 region. Sequencing of the amplicons was performed on the Illumina HiSeq platform. On the authors' methods: PCR bias was corrected computationally using synthetic template baselines, and reads within Hamming distance 2 were collapsed, with unmergeable singletons discarded. Reads were aligned against IMGT so that V, D and J genes, CDR3 length and insertions or deletions at six rearrangement sites could be assigned. Within each subset, clonotype counts were normalized to sorted cell number, and only after that were true diversity and Gini coefficients computed with the tcR R package. The overlap coefficient, calculated on TCRB nucleotide sequences, was used to measure repertoire sharing. Out-of-frame TCRB sequences from naive cells were analyzed as a proxy for the pre-selection repertoire. The clones in this table, taken by TCRdb from immuneACCESS, are in-frame only. Not every clone is retained; where verified, under half of the shortfall comes from an unresolved V gene, and the cause of the rest is unknown. D and trimming were read from the DNA, whereas the V and J calls and clone size are those reported in that table. Recorded for this sample are roughly 610,000 clones; around a sixth of them occurred a single time. Around 0.095% of the sample belongs to the ten largest clones.

The germline V gene supplies CDR1 SGHRS and CDR2 YFSETQ. Between the V and J ends, shortened by 1 base and 3 bases respectively, the junction contains 7 bases. The CDR3, cysteine through phenylalanine, is 13 amino acids long. CDR3 DNA only is kept here, 39 bases in frame from base 1. The material sequenced was naive CD4+ T cells from blood. Taken with the paper, the label for cell subset or site translates to: true naive CD4+ T cells. This TCR derives from a man aged 18 to 35 in good health. The receptor chain draws on TRBV5-1 and TRBJ1-2; TRBD1 might be the D gene, on 6 matching bases. The DNA reads TGCGCCAGCAGCTTGCACAGGGACTATGGCTACACCTTC. It is translated as CASSLHRDYGYTF.